This T cell receptor beta chain was observed in a study of cytomegalovirus exposure and HLA in healthy donors (dated by TCRdb to 2015 to 2018). Background on the whole study: According to an earlier analysis of several hundred of the donors, some 180 million T cells yielded 100 million or so unique TCR beta sequences and approximately 300 Gb of sequence data. Around 320 gigabases of sequencing data and approximately 93 million unique TCR sequences were included in an early release covering over 600 HLA-typed donors. Of the roughly 400 genotyped donors, 75% to 85% were placed in the genetic ancestry cluster associated with self-reported Caucasian donors. The study was designed to test whether signatures of past pathogen exposure could be identified by cataloging public T cell receptors. Using immunosequencing, the study profiled T cell repertoires from around 670 subjects and related those repertoires to cytomegalovirus serostatus. In addition to the first cohort of 650 to 750 subjects, a separate validation cohort of 120 different subjects was used. To predict cytomegalovirus infection status, the study brought together high-throughput TCR immunosequencing, statistical association of individual TCRs with disease status, and machine learning. To study patterns of TCR occurrence, a later analysis re-analyzed previously published TCR beta repertoires from 600 to 750 donors and added high-resolution HLA genotyping. Rather than using new phenotypic data, the later analysis identified candidate immune exposures from TCR beta sequences and from how often those sequences occurred across donors. An earlier analysis of 450 to 750 of the donors used high-throughput TCR beta sequencing to judge whether each TCR beta V gene segment behaved as functional or pseudogenic. Donor age, sex, ethnicity and CMV serostatus were compiled together with the repertoire data. A later genetic analysis took genome-wide SNP genotypes for about 65% of the 666 donors and used that subset as a discovery cohort. All discovery cohort repertoires had been generated using a single sequencing platform. HLA typing covered class I and class II loci at four-digit resolution. The number of donors typed differed by locus, with about 629-630 for A, B, C, DRB1 and DQB1, approximately 500 for DQA1, over 600 for DPA1, and approximately 470 for DPB1. Because of strong linkage in the cohort, roughly five DR-DQ haplotypes were treated as single units for association and clustering. Among around 400 genotyped donors of the cohort, an average of about 240,000 unique TCR beta nucleotide sequences were sequenced per donor, roughly 20% of them non-productive. General findings and caveats noted by the study authors: A later analysis reported that several top co-occurrence clusters appeared linked to parvovirus B19, influenza, CMV and Epstein-Barr virus. When HLA alleles, especially DR and DQ, strongly co-occurred, TCR associations were difficult to assign to individual alleles. Presence/absence analyses assumed roughly uniform sequencing depth across donors, an assumption that may not hold. A total of 164 TCR beta chains were listed by the study as associated with cytomegalovirus. Correlated functional status among segregating V segments might reflect linkage disequilibrium, but an unknown experimental factor could not be ruled out. Broadly in line with IMGT annotations, most TCR beta V segments showed up in productive rearrangements about 90% or about 30% of the time in an earlier analysis of under 700 of the donors. In a later analysis, TCR association rates were found to vary across HLA loci, with the most associated TCRs seen for DRB1 alleles and the fewest for HLA-C alleles. The classifier was reported to diagnose cytomegalovirus status with high specificity and sensitivity in both the original and validation cohorts. Most CMV-associated TCR beta chains appeared to be HLA-restricted in a later analysis, and the HLA associations seemed to be driven largely by CMV exposure. Only TCR beta chains were sequenced in this cohort, and the absence of alpha or paired-chain data limited detectable features. Most TCR sequences were seen in very few donors, while some public TCRs were found in many individuals. Some IMGT-functional V segments, including TRBV6-2 and TRBV6-3, could not be told apart with the 87-base-pair reads, so those segments were excluded. V-gene and J-gene trimming of TCR beta chains was associated with a missense DCLRE1C variant in a later genetic analysis, and the association was replicated in an independent cohort. A later genetic analysis reported fewer N-insertions in productive TCRs among donors in an Asian-associated ancestry cluster than the approximately 670-donor mean. A further reported finding was that TCR beta sequences accurately predicted the HLA-A and HLA-B alleles for most subjects in the first cohort. A few of the identified cytomegalovirus-associated TCR beta chains were confirmed in vitro to be specific for cytomegalovirus antigens. A cluster of highly shared sequence variants was judged likely to represent a technical artifact of the sequencing pipeline. It was suggested by the authors that the approach could potentially be generalized to other disease states and immunological phenotypes. In a later analysis, HLA-associated TCR beta chains showed more clonal expansion and lower generation probabilities than non-associated chains that were equally common. Because HLA typing was missing for some donors at each locus, association tests included only the typed subset. A later analysis associated about 17,000 TCR beta sequences with specific HLA alleles at a false discovery rate of 0.05. The only immune exposure information available for the cohort was CMV serostatus. About 17 rarely observed V segments, including chromosome 9 orphons, were excluded from the earlier analysis of approximately 500 of the donors because counts were too low.

The cohort comprised fewer than 700 healthy bone marrow donors. At the time of sampling, every cohort member was nominally healthy, though immune exposures that went unrecorded were likely present. The donor was CMV seronegative and was included in the group of a few hundred seronegative cohort members. Each donor provided a peripheral blood sample, and peripheral blood mononuclear cells were used for TCR beta sequencing. Genomic DNA was extracted from the blood cell samples with the Qiagen DNeasy Blood Extraction Kit. Library generation was performed with the immunoSEQ multiplex PCR assay. For the multiplex PCR, a mixture combining 60 forward primers for TCR Vbeta segments and 13 reverse primers for TCR Jbeta segments was used. Amplification of the CDR3 region of rearranged TCR beta genes was performed with a multiplex PCR assay on genomic DNA. On the Illumina HiSeq System, the amplified TCR beta libraries were sequenced as 87-base-pair reads. Concerning the study's data processing: A later analysis tallied about 77 million unique TCR beta chains across the 550 to 850 repertoires, and approximately 12 million of those chains were shared by two or more donors. To remove PCR and sequencing errors, raw reads were error-corrected and collapsed into unique sequences using a nearest-neighbor algorithm that merged closely related sequences. To assign V, D and J gene segments, CDR3 sequences were aligned to IMGT reference sequences. For a sequence to be retained, a match of at least six nucleotides was required to both a V gene segment and a J gene segment. A rearrangement counted as productive if the CDR3 had no stop codons and remained in frame with V and J, and every other rearrangement counted as non-productive. Following IMGT convention, CDR3 was defined as the stretch from the second conserved V-encoded cysteine up to the conserved J-encoded phenylalanine. The earlier analysis of about 610 of the donors excluded any sequence lacking an unambiguous match to a single V gene segment. In an earlier analysis of several hundred of the donors, V segments were called functional above 56.7% productive rearrangements and were called segregating when the between-donor standard deviation exceeded 5%. To diagnose cytomegalovirus status from the catalog of TCR beta chain sequences, a statistical classification framework was built. A later analysis assigned V and J genes by comparing TCR nucleotide sequences with IMGT/GENE-DB human TR gene sequences. The TCRdist pipeline was used in a later analysis to assign CDR3 sequences and most-parsimonious VDJ recombination scenarios. In a later analysis, every TCR beta chain was defined by the combination of its CDR3 amino acid sequence and its V-gene family, and reads without a unique V-gene family were dropped. In a later analysis, nearly 600 highly shared, low-generation-probability nucleotide sequences were removed to address suspected cross-contamination and a sequencing artifact. For each public chain, a later analysis derived a clonal expansion index from normalized ranks of inferred template counts within each repertoire. In a later analysis, generation probabilities were computed using a VDJ recombination model fitted to out-of-frame rearrangements, and the results were checked against IGoR. A later analysis scored TCR-TCR, TCR-HLA and TCR-CMV co-occurrence with hypergeometric tests, applying a repertoire-size bias correction to TCR pairs. To estimate false discovery rates, a later analysis permuted the HLA or CMV assignments 20 times. A later analysis grouped co-occurring TCRs with DBSCAN, adding TCRdist sequence similarity when clustering within HLA-allele-positive subsets. Co-occurrence clustering excluded repertoires with fewer than 30,000 or more than 120,000 public chains, plus five with anomalous nucleotide sharing. TCRdb mirrors the immuneACCESS table, restricted to in-frame sequences. Some clones are absent from its copies; in checked studies, under half trace to an unresolved V gene, and the reason for the others is unknown. The V and J calls and the clone size are those of that table, but D and trimming were determined from the DNA. The sample has about 160,000 clones on record, 85% of them singletons. The ten largest clones add up to 1% of the sample.

The count of this clone is one. Its antigen is still unknown. The record has no base qualities; no much larger clone is one base away. Via the germline V gene, CDR1 is MGHDK and CDR2 SYGVNS. Germline trimming: 6 bases from V, 0 bases from J; junction bases outside gene matches: 11. From its cysteine to its phenylalanine, the CDR3 spans 18 amino acids. Only CDR3 DNA remains: 54 bases, in frame from the first base. The chain links TRBV25-1 with TRBJ2-3, with 11 central nucleotides matching TRBD2. Sample: PBMCs. The TCR sequence derives from a boy aged 2 to 9 in good health and CMV-seronegative. The CDR3 region: CASSLRTSGLPSTDTQYF. In nucleotides, the sequence is TGTGCCAGCAGCCTCCGGACTAGCGGGCTCCCTAGCACAGATACGCAGTATTTT. Full variable domain (CDR3 extended with the reference TRBV25-1 and TRBJ2-3 proteins): EADIYQTPRYLVIGTGKKITLECSQTMGHDKMYWYQQDPGMELHLIHYSYGVNSTEKGDLSSESTVSRIRTEHFPLTLESARPSHTSQYLCASSLRTSGLPSTDTQYFGPGTRLTVL.